The next 2 T cell receptor beta chains were all read from a single sample in a study of OX40 agonist ivuxolimab in advanced cancers. The repertoire was sequenced with immunoSEQ multiplex PCR; TCRdb's copy has only in-frame clones and lacks some. In the table there are tens of thousands of clones, roughly 84% of which are singletons. The sequencing here drew on CD4+ or CD8+ T cells sorted from blood, taken in a trial of the OX40 agonist ivuxolimab. The origin of the receptors is an adult with an advanced solid tumor such as melanoma, head and neck, liver or kidney cancer.

The chain carries TRBV7-2 and TRBJ1-2; TRBD1 agrees at 10 bases. Germline V gene data show CDR1 as SGHTA and CDR2 as FQGNSA. The CDR3 totals 16 residues. The V segment lost 1 base and the J segment 4 bases; nucleotides outside the gene matches: 6. CDR3 amino acids: CASSLGLTGGGYGYTF. CDR3 DNA sequence: TGTGCCAGCAGCTTAGGGCTGACAGGGGGCGGCTATGGCTACACCTTC.

This chain uses TRBV19 with TRBJ1-5, with TRBD1 matching 7 bases. V shed 6 bases and J 3 bases; nucleotides not matched to a gene: 2. CDR3 size: 13 residues. Germline-derived CDR1 and CDR2 are LNHDA and SQIVND (reference sequence). The CDR3 DNA sequence: TGTGCCAGTAGGGGACAGATCAATCAGCCCCAGCATTTT. As protein: CASRGQINQPQHF.